The entry that follows covers one T cell receptor (beta chain) sequence. Its antigen remains unknown. Trimming took 2 bases from V and 5 from J; bases not matched to a gene: 8. There are 14 residues in the CDR3. The germline gives CDR1 GTSNPN, CDR2 SVGIG (reference sequence). Time point noted: week 47, end of study. Each dose delivered 300 ug of mutant IDH1 20-mer peptide subcutaneously with imiquimod. Profiled with immunoSEQ multiplex PCR; TCRdb holds only in-frame clones, not every one. The table lists some 31,000 clones, 65% to 85% of them singletons. This entry is derived from a study of a mutant IDH1 vaccine in newly diagnosed glioma.

The sample here was PBMCs, taken from a glioma patient whose treatment included an IDH1 peptide vaccine. The chain recombines TRBV30 with TRBJ1-1, with 7 nucleotides matching TRBD1. The clonotype comes from a man aged 30-40 years with glioma. The CDR3 coding sequence is TGTGCCTGGAGTACTACAGGGGAAACTACTGAAGCTTTCTTT. Translating gives CAWSTTGETTEAFF.